The clone carrying this T cell receptor beta chain was detected a few times. Here immunoSEQ multiplex PCR was the method, and the copy in TCRdb shows in-frame clones only, minus some. The sample yields under 45,000 clones, about nine tenths seen once. The record originates from a study of T cell changes during pregnancy in multiple sclerosis. Germline V gene sequence: CDR1 SGHNT, CDR2 YYREEE (reference sequence). The V gene lost 9 bases and the J gene lost 0 bases, with 16 bases spanning the gap. The CDR3 consists of 14 residues. V and J are TRBV5-4 and TRBJ2-7; D may be TRBD2 (7 bases). Here the sequenced sample was peripheral blood, taken in the second trimester of pregnancy. The TCR sequence derives from a female donor in good health, enrolled as a control in a pregnancy study. The CDR3 region has the DNA TGTGCCACTCGCGTCGGGGGGCGCTCCTACGAGCAGTACTTC. It translates to CATRVGGRSYEQYF.